What follows are 27 T cell receptor beta chains derived from one specimen sequenced in a study of cytomegalovirus exposure and HLA in healthy donors. PCR primers comprised 60 Vbeta and 13 Jbeta primers. Only in-frame clones appear in the TCRdb table, and some are missing; sequencing was by immunoSEQ multiplex PCR. The table lists around 65,000 clones, about two thirds of them singletons. Input material: PBMCs. The receptors come from a man aged 35 to 55 in good health and CMV-seropositive.

The chain has TRBV27 and TRBJ2-1, with 7 positions matching TRBD2. CDR3 size: 17 residues. Germline CDR1 MNHEY, CDR2 SMNVEV (reference sequence). J gave up 0 bases and V 6 bases, and 11 bases lay outside the gene matches. CDR3 nucleotide sequence: TGTGCCAGCAGAGCCCTTCTAGCGGCGAGCTCCTACAATGAGCAGTTCTTC. It is translated as CASRALLAASSYNEQFF.

The V call is TRBV7-3, the J call TRBJ2-5; tentatively, D is TRBD2 (5 bases). Germline V CDR1 and CDR2: SGHTA, FQGTGA. The CDR3 sequence is 16 residues long. Trimming stripped 2 bases from V and 2 bases from J, with 15 bases between. CDR3 sequence reads: CASSLPTAGQQETQYF. In DNA, the CDR3 is TGTGCCAGCAGCTTACCCACGGCGGGCCAACAAGAGACCCAGTACTTC.

Here the CDR3 reads CASSLGQAGLNIQYF. CDR3 bases: TGTGCCAGCAGCCTGGGACAGGCGGGCCTAAACATTCAGTACTTC. The chain carries TRBV11-3 and TRBJ2-4; 8 bases line up with TRBD1. Germline-derived CDR1 and CDR2 are SGHNT and YENEEA. This CDR3 is 15 amino acids long. After removal of 5 bases from V and 6 bases from J, the junction contained 9 bases not matched to a gene.

This clone was counted only a few times. CDR3 region: CASAPIWAGGGQETQYF. CDR3 in DNA: TGTGCTAGTGCTCCGATATGGGCGGGGGGTGGTCAAGAGACCCAGTACTTC. The rearrangement uses TRBV12-5 and TRBJ2-5, with 8 bases that match TRBD2. There are 17 residues in the CDR3. V lost 7 bases to trimming and J lost 2 bases; unmatched junction nucleotides: 15. Germline V gives CDR1 LGHNT, CDR2 FRNRAP.

The rearrangement uses TRBV6-1 and TRBJ1-1; a possible D gene is TRBD1 (5 bases). The germline V gene encodes CDR1 MNHNS and CDR2 SASEGT. V lost 5 bases to trimming and J lost 4 bases, with 11 bases between them. CDR3 length: 13 residues. In DNA, the CDR3 is TGTGCCAGCAGTCAGCAGGGTATCACTGAAGCTTTCTTT. This codes for CASSQQGITEAFF.

This clone has only a few counts. The V gene is TRBV13, the J gene TRBJ1-2; D not certain. Deletions cut 1 base from V and 4 bases from J, with 10 bases between. The germline V gene encodes CDR1 PRHDT and CDR2 FYEKMQ (reference sequence). The CDR3 covers 14 residues. The CDR3 DNA sequence: TGTGCCAGCAGCTTAGAGGCGGGTCTCTATGGCTACACCTTC. It specifies CASSLEAGLYGYTF.

The genes are TRBV6-4 and TRBJ2-3, with D tentatively TRBD1 (6 bases). Germline loops: CDR1 MRHNA, CDR2 SNTAGT. Trimming pared 5 bases from V and 0 bases from J, leaving 9 bases between. CDR3 length: 14 amino acids. The chain's CDR3 is CASSWTVSTDTQYF. Written as DNA, the CDR3 is TGTGCCAGCAGTTGGACAGTTAGCACAGATACGCAGTATTTT.

The chain couples TRBV6-5 to TRBJ1-5; tentatively, D is TRBD1 (5 bases). V was shortened by 6 bases and J by 3 bases, with 12 bases between the two germline ends. Germline lookup yields CDR1 MNHEY and CDR2 SVGAGI. The length of the CDR3 is 14 residues. CDR3 DNA sequence: TGTGCCAGCAGCCAACAGGCCCCCAATCAGCCCCAGCATTTT. It is translated as CASSQQAPNQPQHF.

The chain employs TRBV4-2 and TRBJ2-1; 10 bases map to TRBD2. V shed 1 base and J 10 bases; nucleotides not matched to a gene: 7. Germline V gives CDR1 LGHNA, CDR2 YNFKEQ. The CDR3 is made up of 15 amino acids. The CDR3 is CASSQGASGRGEQFF. CDR3 nucleotides: TGTGCCAGCAGCCAAGGGGCTAGCGGGAGAGGGGAGCAGTTCTTC.

The chain has TRBV2 and TRBJ2-7; 11 positions match TRBD2. The CDR3 spans 13 residues. The V and J ends lost 8 bases and 6 bases, in that order; junction bases with no gene match: 6. Germline loops: CDR1 SNHLY, CDR2 FYNNEI. The CDR3 region is CASEGSGRVEQYF. In DNA, the CDR3 is TGTGCCAGCGAGGGTAGCGGGAGGGTCGAGCAGTACTTC.

V is TRBV10-3 and J is TRBJ1-1, with D hard to call. This CDR3 spans 12 amino acids. The ends were cut back, 7 bases at V and 5 bases at J, with 11 bases in the middle. The germline V gene encodes CDR1 ENHRY and CDR2 SYGVKD. The CDR3 nucleotides are TGTGCCATCAAGGAGGTAGGGACTGAAGCTTTCTTT. Amino acids: CAIKEVGTEAFF.

The chain recombines TRBV2 with TRBJ1-5; the D is unclear. Germline-derived CDR1 and CDR2 are SNHLY and FYNNEI. The CDR3 loop spans 13 amino acids. The germline V and J ends were trimmed by 8 bases and 5 bases, with 13 bases remaining between them. CDR3 protein: CASHQLLYQPQHF. Written as DNA, the CDR3 is TGTGCCAGCCATCAATTACTTTATCAGCCCCAGCATTTT.

The CDR3 is CASSGTGVYNEQFF. CDR3 nucleotides: TGTGCCAGCAGTGGGACAGGGGTCTACAATGAGCAGTTCTTC. V gene TRBV11-2 combines with J gene TRBJ2-1; 10 nucleotides agree with TRBD1. CDR1 and CDR2 (germline): SGHAT, FQNNGV. V trimming: 6 bases; J trimming: 3 bases; junction bases outside the gene matches: 2. The CDR3 has 14 amino acids. The whole variable domain, filled in from reference TRBV11-2 and TRBJ2-1, reads EAGVAQSPRYKIIEKRQSVAFWCNPISGHATLYWYQQILGQGPKLLIQFQNNGVVDDSQLPKDRFSAERLKGVDSTLKIQPAKLEDSAVYLCASSGTGVYNEQFFGPGTRLTVL.

The chain links TRBV12-5 to TRBJ2-1; TRBD2 matches 11 bases. CDR1 is LGHNT and CDR2 is FRNRAP in the germline V gene. CDR3 length: 15 amino acids. V shed 2 bases, J shed 3 bases, and the junction held 0 bases outside the gene matches. This CDR3 is CASGLTSGSYNEQFF. DNA for the CDR3: TGTGCTAGTGGTTTGACTAGCGGGAGCTACAATGAGCAGTTCTTC.

The chain links TRBV28 to TRBJ2-3; 8 positions match TRBD2. Trimming took 10 bases from V and 2 from J; bases not matched to a gene: 11. CDR3 length: 15 residues. Germline V gene data show CDR1 as MDHEN and CDR2 as SYDVKM. CDR3 residues: CATGWGSGNTDTQYF. CDR3 DNA sequence: TGTGCCACCGGGTGGGGTAGCGGGAACACAGATACGCAGTATTTT.

In its sample, this clone was seen a few times. The chain recombines TRBV25-1 with TRBJ2-1; 10 positions match TRBD2. The CDR3 extends over 17 amino acids. Per germline, CDR1 MGHDK and CDR2 SYGVNS. V was clipped by 3 bases and J by 6 bases; unmatched bases: 11. The DNA of the CDR3 is TGTGCCAGCAGTGATCCCAGCGGGAGGGCCAAGGGCAATGAGCAGTTCTTC. Protein product: CASSDPSGRAKGNEQFF.

This chain's CDR3 is CASSQWGGTSGYEQYF. The CDR3 coding sequence is TGCGCCAGCAGCCAGTGGGGGGGGACTAGCGGCTACGAGCAGTACTTC. V is TRBV4-1 and J is TRBJ2-7; 11 bases are a match to TRBD2. CDR3 length: 16 residues. The V and J ends lost 3 bases and 3 bases, in that order; junction bases with no gene match: 7. Germline loops: CDR1 MGHRA, CDR2 YSYEKL.

This sequence joins TRBV14 and TRBJ1-3; D unclear. Germline CDR1 is SGHDN and CDR2 is FVKESK. The CDR3 length is 12 residues. V lost 9 bases and J 1 base, leaving 7 bases between the germline ends. CDR3 bases: TGTGCCAGTGGACTATCTGGAAACACCATATATTTT. This translates into CASGLSGNTIYF.

This clone has more than one count but fewer than ten. This chain links TRBV7-9 with TRBJ1-1; D uncertain. V lost 2 bases, J lost 8 bases, and 18 bases lay in between. CDR1 is SEHNR, CDR2 FQNEAQ, per germline (reference sequence). CDR3 length: 15 residues. CDR3 residues: CASSLKAGVGSEAFF. Here the CDR3 DNA reads TGTGCCAGCAGCTTAAAAGCGGGAGTGGGGTCAGAAGCTTTCTTT.

This rearrangement joins TRBV4-1 to TRBJ2-3, with 10 bases identical to TRBD1. With V trimmed by 3 bases and J by 3 bases, 3 bases remained unmatched. Germline CDR1 MGHRA, CDR2 YSYEKL. The CDR3 sequence is 15 residues long. In DNA, the CDR3 is TGCGCCAGCAGCCATGTGGGACAGGGGACAGATACGCAGTATTTT. This encodes CASSHVGQGTDTQYF.

The V call is TRBV11-3, the J call TRBJ2-5; D gene uncertain. With 2 bases removed from V and 5 bases from J, the gap between germline ends came to 12 bases. The CDR3 totals 14 residues. Germline CDR1 is SGHNT and CDR2 is YENEEA. The CDR3 loop is CASSLRGPRETQYF. The CDR3 bases are TGTGCCAGCAGCTTACGCGGCCCCCGGGAGACCCAGTACTTC.

Only a few counts were recorded for this clone. The rearrangement links TRBV29-1 to TRBJ2-5; perhaps TRBD1 as D (6 bases). V lost 4 bases and J 5 bases, leaving 17 bases between the germline ends. This CDR3 is 14 amino acids long. Germline assignment: CDR1 SQVTM and CDR2 ANQGSEA. The DNA for the CDR3 is TGCAGCGTTGCCCGGGCGGCGAGGGGGGAGACCCAGTACTTC. The encoded protein is CSVARAARGETQYF.

The rearrangement links TRBV27 to TRBJ2-1; a possible D gene is TRBD1 (6 bases). This CDR3 is built from 14 residues. Germline loops: CDR1 MNHEY, CDR2 SMNVEV (reference sequence). Between the trimmed V and J ends, which lost 4 bases and 5 bases, there was a span of 12 bases. The CDR3, as DNA: TGTGCCAGCAGTTCTGGGGGCCCCAACAATGAGCAGTTCTTC. Protein sequence: CASSSGGPNNEQFF.

This clone appeared a few times. CDR3 sequence: CASRKPGLADTGELFF. As DNA, the CDR3 is TGTGCCAGCAGGAAACCGGGACTAGCGGACACCGGGGAGCTGTTTTTT. The chain employs TRBV11-2 and TRBJ2-2; TRBD2 agrees at 11 bases. V dropped 6 bases and J dropped 3; count of bases not matched to a gene: 6. The CDR3 length is 16 residues. Per germline, CDR1 SGHAT and CDR2 FQNNGV. Using reference TRBV11-2 and TRBJ2-2 for the parts outside the CDR3, the full variable domain is EAGVAQSPRYKIIEKRQSVAFWCNPISGHATLYWYQQILGQGPKLLIQFQNNGVVDDSQLPKDRFSAERLKGVDSTLKIQPAKLEDSAVYLCASRKPGLADTGELFFGEGSRLTVL.

The chain is built from TRBV29-1 and TRBJ1-2, with 10 bases aligning to TRBD1. Germline CDR1 is SQVTM and CDR2 is ANQGSEA. The CDR3 sequence is 14 residues long. V dropped 4 bases and J dropped 3; count of bases not matched to a gene: 5. CDR3 nucleotide sequence: TGCAGCGTTGGGGGGGACAGGGGCCACTATGGCTACACCTTC. This gives the protein CSVGGDRGHYGYTF.

The genes are TRBV7-9 and TRBJ2-1; the D is unclear. The CDR3 contains 16 residues. CDR1 is SEHNR and CDR2 is FQNEAQ in the germline V gene (reference sequence). Trimming took 0 bases from V and 8 from J, leaving 17 bases between them. The CDR3 DNA reads TGTGCCAGCAGCTTAGCCGGGTTAGTCTCTGTTGATGAGCAGTTCTTC. This translates into CASSLAGLVSVDEQFF.

The genes are TRBV10-3 and TRBJ2-5, with TRBD1 matching 8 bases. J gave up 3 bases and V 6 bases, and 18 bases lay outside the gene matches. The CDR3 is made up of 18 amino acids. From germline, CDR1 is ENHRY and CDR2 SYGVKD. The CDR3 DNA is TGTGCCATCAGCGGAGTCTCTAATGCCGGGACAGGCGAAGAGACCCAGTACTTC. Residues: CAISGVSNAGTGEETQYF.